The TCR beta chain described here comes from a study of regulatory T cells in long-lasting Graves disease. The study's findings and limits: Persistent cases favored TRBV28, TRBJ1-2 and TRBJ2-5.

As for time point: persistent/refractory GD, antithyroid drugs over 5 years with positive TRAb. From RNA extracted from PBMCs, the TCR library was made. In the case of this clonotype: Its specificity is unknown.

The V end lost 6 bases, the J end lost 4 bases, and 16 bases lay between the germline ends. Looked up from germline, CDR1 is SEHNR and CDR2 is FQNEAQ (reference sequence). CDR3 length: 15 residues. iRepertoire HTBI primers and Arm-PCR of CDR3 regions built TCR beta libraries. Each CDR3 protein is one row after TCRdb ran MiXCR on the multiplex PCR reads. The sample contains under 350,000 distinct CDR3 sequences, under 25% of which appear only once. This clonotype originated in a female donor with Graves disease. V gene TRBV7-9 combines with J gene TRBJ2-1, with D tentatively TRBD1 or TRBD2 (7 bases each). Sequenced here: peripheral blood mononuclear cells (PBMCs), sampled when the disease was refractory, from a patient treated with antithyroid drugs. DNA of the CDR3: TGTGCCAGCAGTCTTGGGCAGGGGGGGTACAATGAGCAGTTCTTC. It yields the protein CASSLGQGGYNEQFF.